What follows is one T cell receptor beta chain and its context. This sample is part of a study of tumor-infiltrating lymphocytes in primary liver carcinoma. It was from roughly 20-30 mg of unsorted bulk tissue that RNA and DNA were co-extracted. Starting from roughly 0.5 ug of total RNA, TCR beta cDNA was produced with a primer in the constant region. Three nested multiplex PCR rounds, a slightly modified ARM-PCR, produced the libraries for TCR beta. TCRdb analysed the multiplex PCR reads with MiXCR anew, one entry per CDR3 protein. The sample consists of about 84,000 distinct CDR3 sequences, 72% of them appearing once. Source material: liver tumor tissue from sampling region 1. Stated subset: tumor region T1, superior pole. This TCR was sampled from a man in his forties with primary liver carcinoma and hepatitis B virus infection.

DNA for the CDR3: TGTGCCAGCAGTCTGGGCTCCCCGTCAGGTACGCAGTATTTT. It translates to CASSLGSPSGTQYF. The chain combines TRBV11-2 with TRBJ2-3; D unclear. This CDR3 region has 14 residues. Germline V gene lookup returns CDR1 SGHAT and CDR2 FQNNGV. Trimming took off 6 bases at V and 8 bases at J, with 18 bases between the two ends.